This T cell receptor (beta chain) was captured in a study of blood T cells in healthy people across ages. A second PCR, run for about 7 to 11 cycles, used a sample-barcoded 5' primer plus a J-beta primer mix. TCRdb reanalysed the 5' RACE reads using MiXCR and keeps one entry per CDR3 protein. The sample comprises 450,000 to 650,000 distinct CDR3 sequences, more than 20% of which are singletons, and roughly 9% rests with the top ten. Total RNA was isolated from each sample in quantities of at least 6 micrograms. Germline assignment: CDR1 SGDLS and CDR2 YYNGEE. The CDR3 sequence is 17 residues long. The ends were cut back, 2 bases at V and 2 bases at J, with 18 bases in the middle. These data were also filed under a second study, of T cells of mothers and their children. This second report adds: Samples came from a few healthy Caucasian mothers and their six children. The study obtained over 8 million TCR beta CDR3 reads per mother and 2.5 million to 3 million per child.

The sample consisted of blood. The TCR originated in a boy between 10 and 17 years old in good health. The gene calls are TRBV9 and TRBJ2-3, with D perhaps given as TRBD1 or TRBD2 (5 bases each). The CDR3 DNA is TGTGCCAGCAGCGTGAGGGGACCGACTGATACCACAGATACGCAGTATTTT. This sequence encodes CASSVRGPTDTTDTQYF.